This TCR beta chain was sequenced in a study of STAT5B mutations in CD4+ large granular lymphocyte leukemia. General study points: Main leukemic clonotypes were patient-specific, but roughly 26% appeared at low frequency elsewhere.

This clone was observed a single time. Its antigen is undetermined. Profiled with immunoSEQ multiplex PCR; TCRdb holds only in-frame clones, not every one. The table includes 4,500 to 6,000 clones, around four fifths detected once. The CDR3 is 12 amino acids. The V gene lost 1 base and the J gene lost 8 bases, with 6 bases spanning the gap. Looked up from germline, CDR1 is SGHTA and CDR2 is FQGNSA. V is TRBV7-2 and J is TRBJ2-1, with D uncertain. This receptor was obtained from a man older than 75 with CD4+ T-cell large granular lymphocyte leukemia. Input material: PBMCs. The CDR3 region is CASSLGSYEQFF. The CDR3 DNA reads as TGTGCCAGCAGCTTAGGTTCGTATGAGCAGTTCTTC.